This T cell receptor beta chain is drawn from a study of early T cells in non-severe SARS-CoV-2 infection. Study-level information: The study sequenced bulk RNA from unsorted whole blood, with chains unpaired. Overall study results and limits: Reliance on VDJdb matching favored anti-spike CD8 responses; private and CD4 specificities were missed.

There are 15 residues in the CDR3. The ends lost 5 bases at V and 5 bases at J; junction bases unmatched: 12. Unique molecular identifiers tagged individual cDNA molecules. TCRdb re-called the 5' RACE reads through MiXCR, storing one row per CDR3 protein. The sample holds 20,000 to 25,000 distinct CDR3 sequences; approximately 5.7% are singletons and the top ten take about 14%. Comments on this clonotype: Its target is unknown.

The sample consisted of whole blood, taken at baseline. J is TRBJ2-7 and V is TRBV12-3 or TRBV12-4, with 7 bases matching TRBD1. The sequence came from an adult who was a healthcare worker with PCR-confirmed SARS-CoV-2 infection or an uninfected control (not recorded which). The CDR3 protein is CASSHLTGWTNEQYF. As DNA, the CDR3 is TGTGCCAGCAGTCACCTGACAGGGTGGACGAACGAGCAGTACTTC.